What follows are 17 T cell receptor beta chains derived from one specimen sequenced in a study of response to subunit inactivated influenza vaccine. MiXCR, run by TCRdb on the RT-PCR reads, gives a single entry per CDR3 protein. The top ten clones hold approximately 9.9% of a sample with about 620,000 distinct CDR3 sequences, about 10% of them seen once. This same sample was also taken into another study, of T cells expressing NK-cell markers. From that study: It was by 5'RACE template switching with UMIs that TCR beta cDNA was made.

Sequencing was performed on PBMCs from blood, taken on the day of vaccination. Receptors were obtained from a man in his fifties who received an inactivated influenza vaccine.

CDR3 DNA: TGCAGTGCTAGAGGGACAGGGGATAGCAATCAGCCCCAGCATTTT. Translating it yields CSARGTGDSNQPQHF. The rearrangement links TRBV20-1 to TRBJ1-5; TRBD1 matches 9 bases. Germline CDR1 reads DFQATT; CDR2 reads SNEGSKA (reference sequence). With 1 base clipped from V and 0 bases from J, the junction kept 1 base outside the gene matches. CDR3 length: 15 residues.

CDR3 nucleotide sequence: TGTGCCAGCAGCAAGGGAGTAGAGACCCAGTACTTC. As protein: CASSKGVETQYF. The V and J genes are TRBV7-9 and TRBJ2-5; weak D call: TRBD2 (5 bases). The CDR3 runs to 12 residues. The V and J ends lost 5 bases and 4 bases respectively, with 8 bases between them. CDR1 and CDR2 (germline): SEHNR, FQNEAQ (reference sequence).

The J gene is TRBJ2-1, the V gene TRBV10-2; 8 nucleotides match TRBD1. Looked up from germline, CDR1 is WSHSY and CDR2 is SAAADI. Trimming cost V 0 bases and J 8 bases; bases outside gene matches: 9. This CDR3 is built from 16 residues. CDR3 nucleotides: TGCGCCAGCAGTGAGTCGAGGGCAGGGGGCTTCGATGAGCAGTTCTTC. Its translation is CASSESRAGGFDEQFF.

Of note for this clonotype: A read error is possible here, since a much larger clone lies one base away. CDR3 sequence (DNA): TGTGCCAGCAGTTGCGTGGGAGGAGGAGAGACCCAGTACTTC. It is translated as CASSCVGGGETQYF. The chain joins TRBV6-5 to TRBJ2-5, with D perhaps TRBD2 (6 bases). Trimming removed 4 bases at V and 4 bases at J, with 13 bases between. CDR1 is MNHEY and CDR2 is SVGAGI in the germline V gene. CDR3 size: 14 residues.

This clonotype was observed a few times. This chain links TRBV7-3 with TRBJ2-2, with D perhaps TRBD2 (5 bases). Germline CDR1 and CDR2: SGHTA and FQGTGA. This CDR3 is built from 15 residues. V was cut by 2 bases and J by 8 bases, with 15 bases left in between. CDR3 region: CASSLGLSVGGELFF. The DNA of the CDR3 is TGTGCCAGCAGCTTAGGACTTTCTGTCGGAGGGGAGCTGTTTTTT.

The genes are TRBV10-3 and TRBJ2-3; possibly TRBD2 for D (7 bases). There are 14 residues in the CDR3. V lost 9 bases and J 0 bases, leaving 13 bases between the germline ends. Germline-derived CDR1 and CDR2 are ENHRY and SYGVKD. The CDR3 DNA is TGTGCCATGGGGGCGGGGGCGAGCACAGATACGCAGTATTTT. Protein: CAMGAGASTDTQYF.

This clonotype showed up just a few times. The J gene is TRBJ2-1, the V gene TRBV7-9; 9 bases line up with TRBD2. The germline V gene has CDR1 SEHNR and CDR2 FQNEAQ (reference sequence). CDR3 size: 15 residues. With V trimmed by 1 base and J by 9 bases, 7 bases remained unmatched. The CDR3 nucleotides read TGTGCCAGCAGCTTAGTAAGCGGGAGGTATGGTGAGCAGTTCTTC. This translates into CASSLVSGRYGEQFF.

This clonotype has more than one count but fewer than ten. The CDR3 DNA reads TGTGCCAGCAGTGCAGGACAGGTCCAATTTAATGAGCAGTTCTTC. It yields the protein CASSAGQVQFNEQFF. This chain links TRBV3-1 with TRBJ2-1; TRBD1 matches at 7 bases. The germline V gene encodes CDR1 LGHDT and CDR2 YNNKEL (reference sequence). The trim removed 6 bases at V and 7 bases at J, leaving 12 bases unmatched. The CDR3 is 15 residues long.

In this sample, this clonotype turned up many times. This chain uses TRBV2 with TRBJ2-1; TRBD1 aligns across 12 bases. The CDR3 has 15 amino acids. Trimming cost V 7 bases and J 9 bases; bases outside gene matches: 10. The germline gives CDR1 SNHLY, CDR2 FYNNEI. The CDR3 protein is CASITGTGGLVEQFF. CDR3 bases: TGTGCCAGCATTACCGGGACAGGGGGCCTGGTTGAGCAGTTCTTC.

The genes are TRBV11-2 and TRBJ2-5; 7 positions match TRBD2. CDR3 length: 15 amino acids. V dropped 0 bases and J dropped 6; count of bases not matched to a gene: 7. Per germline, CDR1 SGHAT and CDR2 FQNNGV. In DNA, the CDR3 is TGTGCCAGCAGCTTAGATCGGGCGGGAGCAAAGACCCAGTACTTC. Amino acids: CASSLDRAGAKTQYF. Together with reference TRBV11-2 and TRBJ2-5, the CDR3 gives the full variable domain: EAGVAQSPRYKIIEKRQSVAFWCNPISGHATLYWYQQILGQGPKLLIQFQNNGVVDDSQLPKDRFSAERLKGVDSTLKIQPAKLEDSAVYLCASSLDRAGAKTQYFGPGTRLLVL.

This clonotype was picked up many times. The chain is built from TRBV25-1 and TRBJ2-7; D not certain. V lost 5 bases and J lost 5, with 13 bases in between. CDR1 and CDR2 (germline): MGHDK, SYGVNS. This CDR3 comprises 13 residues. CDR3 loop: CASSLPGSDEQYF. Written as DNA, the CDR3 is TGTGCCAGCAGTCTCCCCGGTTCTGACGAGCAGTACTTC.

This clonotype has a count of ten or more. V and J are TRBV29-1 and TRBJ1-1; the D is unclear. The CDR3 is made up of 10 amino acids. The V end lost 7 bases, the J end lost 0 bases, and 3 bases lay between the germline ends. In germline, CDR1 is SQVTM, CDR2 ANQGSEA. Here the CDR3 reads CSGMNTEAFF. The CDR3 region has the DNA TGCAGCGGAATGAACACTGAAGCTTTCTTT. Looking up the rest from reference TRBV29-1 and TRBJ1-1 gives the full variable domain: SAVISQKPSRDICQRGTSLTIQCQVDSQVTMMFWYRQQPGQSLTLIATANQGSEATYESGFVIDKFPISRPNLTFSTLTVSNMSPEDSSIYLCSGMNTEAFFGQGTRLTVV.

The chain has TRBV18 and TRBJ2-3; a possible D gene is TRBD1 (5 bases). CDR1 and CDR2 from the germline V gene are KGHSH and LQKENI. The CDR3 has 14 amino acids. Trimming removed 1 base from V and 6 bases from J, with 11 bases in between. CDR3 sequence reads: CASSPQQGADTQYF. The CDR3 DNA sequence: TGTGCCAGCTCACCACAGCAGGGCGCGGATACGCAGTATTTT. The full variable domain, with the rest looked up from reference TRBV18 and TRBJ2-3, is NAGVMQNPRHLVRRRGQEARLRCSPMKGHSHVYWYRQLPEEGLKFMVYLQKENIIDESGMPKERFSAEFPKEGPSILRIQQVVRGDSAAYFCASSPQQGADTQYFGPGTRLTVL.

This clonotype was counted at least ten times. The chain links TRBV28 to TRBJ2-5, with D possibly TRBD1 on 7 matching bases. V lost 1 base to trimming and J lost 4 bases, with 16 bases between them. CDR1 MDHEN and CDR2 SYDVKM come from the germline V gene. This CDR3 spans 16 amino acids. CDR3 sequence (DNA): TGTGCCAGCAGTTTATTCGGAGGGGGCGCGGGAGAGACCCAGTACTTC. It encodes CASSLFGGGAGETQYF.

This clonotype was counted only a few times. The chain recombines TRBV20-1 with TRBJ2-1; TRBD1 matches 8 bases. Germline assignment: CDR1 DFQATT and CDR2 SNEGSKA (reference sequence). Losses at the gene ends were 8 bases for V and 7 bases for J; bases not matched to a gene: 10. This CDR3 region has 13 residues. The DNA for the CDR3 is TGCAGTCTACCGGGACAGGTTACAAATGAGCAGTTCTTC. The encoded protein is CSLPGQVTNEQFF.

This clonotype turned up a few times. The chain links TRBV20-1 to TRBJ2-1, with D tentatively TRBD1 or TRBD2 (5 bases each). Deletions cut 8 bases from V and 4 bases from J, with 15 bases between. The V gene's germline CDR1 is DFQATT and CDR2 SNEGSKA (reference sequence). The CDR3 is 13 amino acids. The CDR3 here is CSTIGTYYNEQFF. The CDR3 DNA follows: TGCAGTACGATCGGGACCTATTACAATGAGCAGTTCTTC.

This clonotype was observed a handful of times. This sequence joins TRBV5-1 and TRBJ2-3; TRBD2 agrees at 7 bases. V shed 4 bases and J 7 bases; nucleotides not matched to a gene: 6. CDR3 size: 13 residues. Germline V gene data show CDR1 as SGHRS and CDR2 as YFSETQ. The CDR3 coding sequence is TGCGCCAGCAGCCTGGGGGGGTCGAATACGCAGTATTTT. Protein sequence: CASSLGGSNTQYF.